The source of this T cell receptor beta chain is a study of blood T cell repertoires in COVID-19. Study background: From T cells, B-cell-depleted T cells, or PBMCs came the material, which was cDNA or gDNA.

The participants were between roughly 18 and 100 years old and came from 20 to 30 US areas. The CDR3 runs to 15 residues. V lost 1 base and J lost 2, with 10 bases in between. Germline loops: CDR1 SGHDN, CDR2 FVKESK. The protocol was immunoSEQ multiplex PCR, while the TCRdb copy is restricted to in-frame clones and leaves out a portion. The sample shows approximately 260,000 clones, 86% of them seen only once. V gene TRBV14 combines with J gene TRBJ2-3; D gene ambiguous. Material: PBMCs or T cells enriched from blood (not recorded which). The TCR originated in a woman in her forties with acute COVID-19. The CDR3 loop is CASSQGLSYTDTQYF. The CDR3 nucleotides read TGTGCCAGCAGCCAAGGATTGAGCTACACAGATACGCAGTATTTT.